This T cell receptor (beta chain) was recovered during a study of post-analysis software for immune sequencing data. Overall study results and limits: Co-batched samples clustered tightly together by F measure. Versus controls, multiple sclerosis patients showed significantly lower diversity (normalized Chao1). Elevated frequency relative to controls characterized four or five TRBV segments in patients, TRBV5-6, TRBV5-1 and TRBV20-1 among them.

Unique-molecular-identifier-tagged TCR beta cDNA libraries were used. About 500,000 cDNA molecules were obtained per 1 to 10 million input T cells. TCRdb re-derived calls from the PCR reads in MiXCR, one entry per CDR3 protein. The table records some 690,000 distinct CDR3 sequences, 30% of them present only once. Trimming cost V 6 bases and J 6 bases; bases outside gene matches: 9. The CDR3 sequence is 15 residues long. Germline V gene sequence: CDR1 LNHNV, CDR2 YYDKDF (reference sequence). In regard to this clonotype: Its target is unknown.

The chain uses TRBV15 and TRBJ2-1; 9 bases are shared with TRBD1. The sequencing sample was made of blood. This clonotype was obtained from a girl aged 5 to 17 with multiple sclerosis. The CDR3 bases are TGTGCCACCAGAGGGAGAGGGACAGGGTTCAATGAGCAGTTCTTC. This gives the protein CATRGRGTGFNEQFF.